The sequence of this T cell receptor beta chain was determined in a study of blood T cell repertoires in COVID-19. About the research overall: PBMCs, B-cell-depleted T cells, or T cells were the source of the cDNA or gDNA that made up the material.

The assay was immunoSEQ multiplex PCR, and TCRdb's table has in-frame clones only and misses some. The sample consists of about 380,000 clones, roughly 85% of them appearing once. The germline V and J ends were trimmed by 5 bases and 5 bases, with 9 bases remaining between them. The germline gives CDR1 KGHDR, CDR2 SFDVKD. This CDR3 region has 13 residues. Sequencing input: peripheral blood. The chain combines TRBV24-1 with TRBJ1-5; D is perhaps TRBD1 (6 bases). The clonotype originates from a woman between 18 and 29 years old with acute or convalescent COVID-19. Written as DNA, the CDR3 is TGTGCCACCAGTGGAGGGGGAGATCAGCCCCAGCATTTT. It encodes CATSGGGDQPQHF.